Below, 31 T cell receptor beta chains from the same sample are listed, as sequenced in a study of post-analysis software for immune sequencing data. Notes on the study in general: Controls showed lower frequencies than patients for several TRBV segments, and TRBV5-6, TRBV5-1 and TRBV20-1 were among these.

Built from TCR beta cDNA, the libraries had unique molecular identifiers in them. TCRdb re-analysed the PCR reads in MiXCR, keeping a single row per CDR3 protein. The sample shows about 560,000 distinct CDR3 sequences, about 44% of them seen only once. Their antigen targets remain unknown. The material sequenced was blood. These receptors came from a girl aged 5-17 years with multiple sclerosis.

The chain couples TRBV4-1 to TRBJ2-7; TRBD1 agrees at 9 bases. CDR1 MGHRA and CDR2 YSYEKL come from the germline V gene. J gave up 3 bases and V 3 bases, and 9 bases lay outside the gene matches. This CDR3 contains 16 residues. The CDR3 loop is CASSQQLSGQGYEQYF. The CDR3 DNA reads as TGCGCCAGCAGCCAGCAACTTTCGGGACAGGGCTACGAGCAGTACTTC.

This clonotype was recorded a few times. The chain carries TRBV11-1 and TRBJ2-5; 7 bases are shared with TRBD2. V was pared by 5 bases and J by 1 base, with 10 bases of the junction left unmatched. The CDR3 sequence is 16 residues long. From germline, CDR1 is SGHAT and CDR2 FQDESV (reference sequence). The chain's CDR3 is CASSLDLGGGQETQYF. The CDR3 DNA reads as TGTGCCAGCAGCCTCGACTTAGGCGGGGGCCAAGAGACCCAGTACTTC.

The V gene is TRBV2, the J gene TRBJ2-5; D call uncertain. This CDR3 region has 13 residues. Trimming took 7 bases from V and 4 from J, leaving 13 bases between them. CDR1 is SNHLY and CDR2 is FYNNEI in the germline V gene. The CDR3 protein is CASTGGMRETQYF. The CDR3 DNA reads TGTGCCAGCACCGGTGGGATGAGAGAGACCCAGTACTTC.

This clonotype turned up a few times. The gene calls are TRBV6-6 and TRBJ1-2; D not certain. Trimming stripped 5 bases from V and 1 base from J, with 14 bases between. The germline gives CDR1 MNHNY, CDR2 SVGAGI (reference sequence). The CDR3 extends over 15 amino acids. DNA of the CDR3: TGTGCCAGCAGTCAAATATCGTCCTATAACTATGGCTACACCTTC. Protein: CASSQISSYNYGYTF.

CDR3 in DNA: TGTGCCAGCAGCACATCCGGGACAGGGTACGAGCAGTACTTC. Encoded protein: CASSTSGTGYEQYF. The chain has TRBV7-8 and TRBJ2-7; 9 bases match TRBD1. From germline, CDR1 is SGHVS and CDR2 FQNEAQ. With V trimmed by 5 bases and J by 4 bases, 6 bases remained unmatched. There are 14 residues in the CDR3. The full variable domain, rest sourced from reference TRBV7-8 and TRBJ2-7, is GAGVSQSPRYKVAKRGQDVALRCDPISGHVSLFWYQQALGQGPEFLTYFQNEAQLDKSGLPSDRFFAERPEGSVSTLKIQRTQQEDSAVYLCASSTSGTGYEQYFGPGTRLTVT.

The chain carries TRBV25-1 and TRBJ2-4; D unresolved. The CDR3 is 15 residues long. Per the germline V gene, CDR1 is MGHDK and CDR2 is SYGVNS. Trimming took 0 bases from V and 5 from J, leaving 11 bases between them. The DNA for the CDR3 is TGTGCCAGCAGTGAATATAAGGAGACGCAAAACATTCAGTACTTC. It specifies CASSEYKETQNIQYF. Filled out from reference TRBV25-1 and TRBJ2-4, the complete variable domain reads EADIYQTPRYLVIGTGKKITLECSQTMGHDKMYWYQQDPGMELHLIHYSYGVNSTEKGDLSSESTVSRIRTEHFPLTLESARPSHTSQYLCASSEYKETQNIQYFGAGTRLSVL.

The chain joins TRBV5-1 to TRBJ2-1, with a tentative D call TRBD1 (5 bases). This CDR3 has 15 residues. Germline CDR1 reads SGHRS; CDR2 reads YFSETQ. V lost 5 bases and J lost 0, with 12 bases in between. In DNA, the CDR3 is TGCGCCAGCAGACCCACAGGCGGCTCCTACAATGAGCAGTTCTTC. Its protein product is CASRPTGGSYNEQFF. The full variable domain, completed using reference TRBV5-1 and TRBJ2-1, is KAGVTQTPRYLIKTRGQQVTLSCSPISGHRSVSWYQQTPGQGLQFLFEYFSETQRNKGNFPGRFSGRQFSNSRSEMNVSTLELGDSALYLCASRPTGGSYNEQFFGPGTRLTVL.

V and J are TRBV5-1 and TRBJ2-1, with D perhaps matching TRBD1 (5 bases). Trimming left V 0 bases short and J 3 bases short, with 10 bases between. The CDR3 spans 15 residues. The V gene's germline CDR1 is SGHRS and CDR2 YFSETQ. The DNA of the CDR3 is TGCGCCAGCAGCTTGGCTGGCGACAGCTACAATGAGCAGTTCTTC. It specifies CASSLAGDSYNEQFF.

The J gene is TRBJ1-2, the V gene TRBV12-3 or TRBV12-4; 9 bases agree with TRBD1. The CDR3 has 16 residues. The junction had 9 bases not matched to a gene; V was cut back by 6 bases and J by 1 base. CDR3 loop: CASRRTGAGGNYGYTF. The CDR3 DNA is TGTGCCAGCAGACGGACAGGGGCCGGAGGTAACTATGGCTACACCTTC.

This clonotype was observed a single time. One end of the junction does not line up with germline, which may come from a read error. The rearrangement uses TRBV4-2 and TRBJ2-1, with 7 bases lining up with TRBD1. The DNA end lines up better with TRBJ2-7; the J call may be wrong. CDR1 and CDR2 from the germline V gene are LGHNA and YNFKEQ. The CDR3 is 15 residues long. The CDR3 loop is CASSRQTGQSYKQYF. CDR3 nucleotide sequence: TGTGCCAGCAGCCGACAGACGGGACAGTCCTACAAGCAGTACTTC.

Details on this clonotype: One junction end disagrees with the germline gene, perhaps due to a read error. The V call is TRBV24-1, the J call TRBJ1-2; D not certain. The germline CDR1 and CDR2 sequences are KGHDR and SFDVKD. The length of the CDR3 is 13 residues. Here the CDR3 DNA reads TGTGCCGCCAGTGACACAGTGAACTATGGCTACACCTTC. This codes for CAASDTVNYGYTF.

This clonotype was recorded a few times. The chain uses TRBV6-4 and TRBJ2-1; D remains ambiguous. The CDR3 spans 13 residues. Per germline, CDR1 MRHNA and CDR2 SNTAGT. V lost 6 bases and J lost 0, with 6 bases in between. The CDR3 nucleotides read TGTGCCAGCAGACGTGACTCCTACAATGAGCAGTTCTTC. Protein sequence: CASRRDSYNEQFF.

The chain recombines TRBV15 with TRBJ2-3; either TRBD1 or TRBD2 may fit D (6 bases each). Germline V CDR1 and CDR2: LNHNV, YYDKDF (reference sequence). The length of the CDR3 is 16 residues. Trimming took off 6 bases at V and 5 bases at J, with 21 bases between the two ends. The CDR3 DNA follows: TGTGCCACCAGTAAAAGGGGGGATCGGGGCGGAGATACGCAGTATTTT. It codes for CATSKRGDRGGDTQYF.

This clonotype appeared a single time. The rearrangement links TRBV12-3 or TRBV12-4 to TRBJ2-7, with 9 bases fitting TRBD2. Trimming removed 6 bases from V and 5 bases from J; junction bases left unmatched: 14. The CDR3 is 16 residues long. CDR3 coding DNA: TGTGCCAGCAGCTGGGGGGAGCGGGGGGACGGCGACGAGCAGTACTTC. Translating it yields CASSWGERGDGDEQYF.

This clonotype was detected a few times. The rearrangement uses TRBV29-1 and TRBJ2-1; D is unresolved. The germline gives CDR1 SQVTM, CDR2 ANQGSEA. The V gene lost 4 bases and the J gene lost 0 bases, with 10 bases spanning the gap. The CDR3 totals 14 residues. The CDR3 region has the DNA TGCAGCGTTGTCGTCCCCACCTCCTACAATGAGCAGTTCTTC. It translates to CSVVVPTSYNEQFF.

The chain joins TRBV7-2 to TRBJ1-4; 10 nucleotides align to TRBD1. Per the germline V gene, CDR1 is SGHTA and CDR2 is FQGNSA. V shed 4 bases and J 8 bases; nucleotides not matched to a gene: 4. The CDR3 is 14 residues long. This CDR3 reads CASSWDRGREKLFF. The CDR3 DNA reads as TGTGCCAGCAGCTGGGACAGGGGCAGAGAAAAACTGTTTTTT.

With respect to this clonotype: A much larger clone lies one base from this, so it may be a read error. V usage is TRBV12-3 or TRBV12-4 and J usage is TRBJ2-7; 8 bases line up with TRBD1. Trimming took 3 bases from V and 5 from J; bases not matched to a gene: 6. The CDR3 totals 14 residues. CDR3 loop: CASSFRQGANEQYF. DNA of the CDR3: TGTGCCAGCAGTTTCCGGCAGGGGGCTAACGAGCAGTACTTC.

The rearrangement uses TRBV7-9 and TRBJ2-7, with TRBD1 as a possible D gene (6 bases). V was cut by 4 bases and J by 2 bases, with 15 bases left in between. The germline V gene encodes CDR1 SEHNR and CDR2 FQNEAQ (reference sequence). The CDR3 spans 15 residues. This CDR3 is CASSSVRDITYEQYF. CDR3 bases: TGTGCCAGCAGCTCAGTCCGGGACATAACCTACGAGCAGTACTTC.

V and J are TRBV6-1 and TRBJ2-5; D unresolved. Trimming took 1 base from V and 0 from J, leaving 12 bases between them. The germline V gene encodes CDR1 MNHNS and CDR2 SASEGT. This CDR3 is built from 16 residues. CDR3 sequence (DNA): TGTGCCAGCAGTGAAGGTGGCAGAGAGTACCAAGAGACCCAGTACTTC. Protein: CASSEGGREYQETQYF.

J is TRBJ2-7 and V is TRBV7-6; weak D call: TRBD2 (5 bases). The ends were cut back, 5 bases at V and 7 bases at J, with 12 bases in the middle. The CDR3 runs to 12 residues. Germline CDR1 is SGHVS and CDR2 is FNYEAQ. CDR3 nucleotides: TGTGCCAGCAGCCCCGCGGGTCCTGAGCAGTACTTC. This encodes CASSPAGPEQYF.

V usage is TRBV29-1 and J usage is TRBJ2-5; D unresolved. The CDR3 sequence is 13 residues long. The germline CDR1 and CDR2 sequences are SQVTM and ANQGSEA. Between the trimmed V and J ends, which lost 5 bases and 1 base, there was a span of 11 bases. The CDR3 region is CSVSGRIQETQYF. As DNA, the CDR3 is TGCAGCGTTTCTGGACGGATCCAAGAGACCCAGTACTTC.

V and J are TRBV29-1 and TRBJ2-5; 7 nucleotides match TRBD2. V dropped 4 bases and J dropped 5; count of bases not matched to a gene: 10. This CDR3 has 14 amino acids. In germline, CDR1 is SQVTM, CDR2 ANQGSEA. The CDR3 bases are TGCAGCGTTGTCGACTCCCGGGGAGGGGAGACCCAGTACTTC. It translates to CSVVDSRGGETQYF. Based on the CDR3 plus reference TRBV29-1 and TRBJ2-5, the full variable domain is SAVISQKPSRDICQRGTSLTIQCQVDSQVTMMFWYRQQPGQSLTLIATANQGSEATYESGFVIDKFPISRPNLTFSTLTVSNMSPEDSSIYLCSVVDSRGGETQYFGPGTRLLVL.

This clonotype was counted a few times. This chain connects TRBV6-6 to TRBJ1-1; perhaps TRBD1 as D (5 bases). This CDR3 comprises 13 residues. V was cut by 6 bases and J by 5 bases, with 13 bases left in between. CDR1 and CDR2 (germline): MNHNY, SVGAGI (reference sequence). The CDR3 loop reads CASSLDEGTEAFF. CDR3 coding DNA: TGTGCCAGCAGCCTGGATGAGGGGACTGAAGCTTTCTTT.

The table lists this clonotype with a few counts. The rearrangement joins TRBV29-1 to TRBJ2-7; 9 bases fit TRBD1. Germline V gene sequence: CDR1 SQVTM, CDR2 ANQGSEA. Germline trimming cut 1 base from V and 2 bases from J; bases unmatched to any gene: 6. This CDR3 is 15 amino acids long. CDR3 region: CSVEAGQGYTYEQYF. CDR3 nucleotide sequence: TGCAGCGTTGAAGCGGGACAGGGCTACACCTACGAGCAGTACTTC.

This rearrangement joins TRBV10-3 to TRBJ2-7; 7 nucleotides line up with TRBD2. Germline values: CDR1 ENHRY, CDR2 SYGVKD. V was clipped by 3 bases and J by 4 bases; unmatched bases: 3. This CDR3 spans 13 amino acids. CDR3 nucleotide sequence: TGTGCCATCAGTGAACTAGCGTTGTACGAGCAGTACTTC. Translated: CAISELALYEQYF.

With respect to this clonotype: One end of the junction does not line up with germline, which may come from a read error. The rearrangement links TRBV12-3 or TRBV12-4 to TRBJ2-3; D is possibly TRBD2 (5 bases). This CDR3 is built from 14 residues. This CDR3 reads CASSLAGLSDTQYF. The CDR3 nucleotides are TGTGCTAGCAGTTTAGCCGGACTTTCGGATACGCAGTATTTT.

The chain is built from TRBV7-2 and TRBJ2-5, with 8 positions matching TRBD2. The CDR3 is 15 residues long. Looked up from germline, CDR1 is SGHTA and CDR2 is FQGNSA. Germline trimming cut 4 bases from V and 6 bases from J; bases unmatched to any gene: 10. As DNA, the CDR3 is TGTGCCAGCAGCTCGGACGCGGGAGGTTCGAAGACCCAGTACTTC. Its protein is CASSSDAGGSKTQYF.

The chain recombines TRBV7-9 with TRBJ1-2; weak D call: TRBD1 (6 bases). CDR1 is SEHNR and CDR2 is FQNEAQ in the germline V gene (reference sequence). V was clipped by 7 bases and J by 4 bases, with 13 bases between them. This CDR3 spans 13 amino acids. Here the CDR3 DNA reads TGTGCCAGCATCTCAACAGGGAGCTATGGCTACACCTTC. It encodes CASISTGSYGYTF.

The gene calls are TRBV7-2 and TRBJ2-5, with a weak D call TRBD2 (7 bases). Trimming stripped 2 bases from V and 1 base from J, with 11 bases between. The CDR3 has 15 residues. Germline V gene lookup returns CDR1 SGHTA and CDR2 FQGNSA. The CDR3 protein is CASSLLGGPQETQYF. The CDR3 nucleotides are TGTGCCAGCAGCTTATTGGGGGGGCCCCAAGAGACCCAGTACTTC.

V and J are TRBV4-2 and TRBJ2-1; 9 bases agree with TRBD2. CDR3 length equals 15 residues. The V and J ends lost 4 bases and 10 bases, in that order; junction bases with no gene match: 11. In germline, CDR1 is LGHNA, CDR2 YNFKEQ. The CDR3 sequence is CASSRGLALQGEQFF. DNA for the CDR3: TGTGCCAGCAGCCGAGGACTAGCGCTCCAGGGGGAGCAGTTCTTC.

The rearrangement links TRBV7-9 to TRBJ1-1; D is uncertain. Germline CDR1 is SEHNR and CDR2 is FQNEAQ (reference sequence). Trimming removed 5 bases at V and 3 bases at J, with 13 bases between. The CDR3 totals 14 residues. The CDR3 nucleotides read TGTGCCAGCAGCGCATGGAGCGCTTACACTGAAGCTTTCTTT. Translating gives CASSAWSAYTEAFF.